What follows describes a single T cell receptor (beta chain). Trimming took off 2 bases at V and 11 bases at J, with 12 bases between the two ends. This CDR3 is built from 12 residues. In germline, CDR1 is SGHTA, CDR2 FQGNSA. The source of the sample is a study of identical twins. A single record per CDR3 protein comes from TCRdb applying MiXCR to the 5' RACE reads. The table shows 450,000 or so distinct CDR3 sequences, with about 18% occurring only once. The chain recombines TRBV7-2 with TRBJ1-1; the D gene is possibly TRBD1 (6 bases). This sequence originates from a man aged 50 to 59 in good health. The sequenced sample consisted of naive T cells sorted from blood. CDR3 nucleotide sequence: TGTGCCAGCAGCTTACGCGGACAGTCTGCTTTCTTT. Protein sequence: CASSLRGQSAFF.